One TCR beta chain is described in this entry. Its specificity is not known. These data come from a study of T cell responses to AZD1222 COVID-19 vaccine. Study summary: Timing groups of about 4 and about 12 weeks for second doses were pooled.

With 3 bases removed from V and 2 bases from J, the gap between germline ends came to 11 bases. Germline V gene sequence: CDR1 SNHLY, CDR2 FYNNEI. This CDR3 is built from 14 residues. Sequencing used immunoSEQ multiplex PCR; TCRdb keeps in-frame clones, though not all of them. The profile shows 130,000 to 150,000 clones, more than 75% of them singletons. Regarding the study as a whole: In a largely white British group with more females than males, clonal diversity was possibly underestimated. The study reported that nearly half of spike-specific TCRs target unmutated variant regions. It was only after the peak T cell response that any repertoires were sampled.

The sequence derives from an adult in good health. V gene TRBV2 combines with J gene TRBJ2-7; D ambiguous. Sequencing was performed on peripheral blood, taken on day 0 of AZD1222 vaccination. The CDR3 DNA reads TGTGCCAGCAGTGACGGTACATCGACCTACGAGCAGTACTTC. Its protein product is CASSDGTSTYEQYF.